A single sample gave rise to the 23 T cell receptor beta chains below, sequenced in a study of T cells in Graves' hyperthyroidism and ophthalmopathy. RNA transcripts provided the source from which TCR beta CDR3 regions were amplified. TCR CDR3 underwent first-round RT-PCR with the HTBI primer set. TCRdb called the multiplex PCR reads again in MiXCR, with one record for every CDR3 protein. There are about 760,000 distinct CDR3 sequences in the sample; roughly 32% occur only once, and around a third lies in the top ten. The material sequenced was blood. The source of these receptors is a woman aged 35 to 49 with Graves' hyperthyroidism.

In its sample, this clonotype was seen many times. The genes are TRBV7-9 and TRBJ1-1, with TRBD1 as a possible D gene (6 bases). Germline values: CDR1 SEHNR, CDR2 FQNEAQ (reference sequence). V lost 6 bases and J 0 bases, leaving 17 bases between the germline ends. The CDR3 spans 16 residues. The CDR3, as DNA: TGTGCCAGCAGGGAGGGAGAACAGGGCATGAACACTGAAGCTTTCTTT. Protein product: CASREGEQGMNTEAFF.

Points on this clonotype: An end of the junction does not agree with germline; a read error may underlie this. The rearrangement uses TRBV29-1 and TRBJ1-4, with D unresolved. The CDR3 has 13 amino acids. Germline CDR1 SQVTM, CDR2 ANQGSEA. The CDR3 loop is CSASEVANEELFF. The CDR3 DNA is TGCAGCGCTTCTGAAGTAGCTAATGAAGAACTGTTTTTT.

This clonotype was seen a handful of times. The J gene is TRBJ1-1, the V gene TRBV20-1; tentative D call: TRBD1 (5 bases). Germline V gene data show CDR1 as DFQATT and CDR2 as SNEGSKA (reference sequence). This CDR3 spans 12 amino acids. V lost 0 bases, J lost 10 bases, and 12 bases lay in between. The CDR3 DNA is TGCAGTGCTAGAGATTCCGGACAAAGAGCTTTCTTT. Protein: CSARDSGQRAFF.

The J gene is TRBJ1-6, the V gene TRBV5-1; a possible D gene is TRBD1 (5 bases). CDR1 is SGHRS, CDR2 YFSETQ, per germline. CDR3 length: 14 amino acids. The V and J ends lost 4 bases and 8 bases respectively, with 13 bases between them. CDR3: CASSPGRGDSPLHF. CDR3 DNA sequence: TGCGCCAGCAGCCCCGGGAGGGGTGATTCACCCCTCCACTTT.

In this sample, this clonotype turned up many times. CDR3 sequence reads: CASSRQGYYGYTF. CDR3 sequence (DNA): TGTGCCAGCAGTCGACAGGGCTACTATGGCTACACCTTC. The V and J genes are TRBV12-3 or TRBV12-4 and TRBJ1-2; 7 nucleotides align to TRBD1. The trim removed 5 bases at V and 3 bases at J, leaving 3 bases unmatched. The CDR3 spans 13 residues.

V and J are TRBV6-5 and TRBJ2-5; D perhaps matches TRBD2 (5 bases). CDR3 length equals 13 residues. The V end lost 2 bases, the J end lost 4 bases, and 8 bases lay between the germline ends. Looked up from germline, CDR1 is MNHEY and CDR2 is SVGAGI. The CDR3 sequence: CASSYEGIETQYF. CDR3 nucleotides: TGTGCCAGCAGTTACGAGGGAATAGAGACCCAGTACTTC.

This clonotype has more than one count but fewer than ten. The chain links TRBV5-1 to TRBJ1-6; D unclear. V was clipped by 4 bases and J by 8 bases, with 16 bases between them. CDR3 length: 15 amino acids. Looked up from germline, CDR1 is SGHRS and CDR2 is YFSETQ. In DNA, the CDR3 is TGCGCCAGCAGCCCGCTTGGCAGACCCGATTCACCCCTCCACTTT. Its translation: CASSPLGRPDSPLHF.

This clonotype was detected a few times. The chain is built from TRBV20-1 and TRBJ2-5; no reliable D call. The CDR3 sequence is 13 residues long. V was shortened by 5 bases and J by 0 bases, with 10 bases between the two germline ends. Germline-derived CDR1 and CDR2 are DFQATT and SNEGSKA (reference sequence). The CDR3 loop is CSAHAPYQETQYF. For the CDR3, the DNA is TGCAGTGCTCACGCCCCGTACCAAGAGACCCAGTACTTC.

This clonotype was recorded many times. The chain employs TRBV11-3 and TRBJ1-5; maybe TRBD1 (5 bases). CDR3 size: 14 residues. V was cut by 5 bases and J by 4 bases, with 12 bases left in between. Germline V CDR1 and CDR2: SGHNT, YENEEA. The CDR3 here is CASSTRQWNQPQHF. Here the CDR3 DNA reads TGTGCCAGCAGCACCCGACAGTGGAATCAGCCCCAGCATTTT.

V is TRBV7-9 and J is TRBJ1-1; weak D call: TRBD1 (6 bases). In germline, CDR1 is SEHNR, CDR2 FQNEAQ (reference sequence). Trimming took off 4 bases at V and 0 bases at J, with 9 bases between the two ends. The CDR3 extends over 14 amino acids. The CDR3 is CASSWTVLNTEAFF. The CDR3 DNA is TGTGCCAGCAGCTGGACAGTTTTGAACACTGAAGCTTTCTTT.

This clonotype is a singleton in its sample. The junction shows a germline mismatch at one end, possibly a read error. This sequence joins TRBV5-1 and TRBJ1-1; 8 nucleotides match TRBD1. The CDR3 runs to 14 residues. CDR1 is SGHRS and CDR2 is YFSETQ in the germline V gene. CDR3 DNA sequence: TGCGTCAGCAGCTCCGCAGGGGGCTACACTGAAGCTTTCTTT. Residues: CVSSSAGGYTEAFF.

The chain joins TRBV29-1 to TRBJ2-5; D tentatively fits TRBD1 or TRBD2 (5 bases each). CDR3 length: 11 amino acids. V was pared by 7 bases and J by 1 base, with 7 bases between. Germline V gives CDR1 SQVTM, CDR2 ANQGSEA. The CDR3 DNA is TGCAGCGGAGGGGTCCAAGAGACCCAGTACTTC. This sequence encodes CSGGVQETQYF.

V is TRBV20-1 and J is TRBJ2-5; 9 bases line up with TRBD2. CDR1 and CDR2 (germline): DFQATT, SNEGSKA (reference sequence). V shed 4 bases, J shed 3 bases, and the junction held 6 bases outside the gene matches. The CDR3 has 14 amino acids. CDR3 loop: CSAINLAGKETQYF. CDR3 DNA: TGCAGTGCTATCAATCTAGCGGGGAAAGAGACCCAGTACTTC.

A remark on this clonotype: A much larger clone is a single base away; this may be a read error. The genes are TRBV20-1 and TRBJ1-5; maybe TRBD1 (5 bases). The germline CDR1 and CDR2 sequences are DFQATT and SNEGSKA (reference sequence). The CDR3 is made up of 13 amino acids. Trimming took 3 bases from V and 5 from J, leaving 11 bases between them. CDR3 DNA: TGCAGTGCTAGTTCAGGGCGGGATCAGCCCCAGCATTTT. Translated: CSASSGRDQPQHF.

The genes are TRBV28 and TRBJ2-5; a possible D gene is TRBD2 (6 bases). V was shortened by 3 bases and J by 4 bases, with 9 bases between the two germline ends. The V gene's germline CDR1 is MDHEN and CDR2 SYDVKM. This CDR3 is built from 13 residues. In nucleotides, the CDR3 is TGTGCCAGCAGTTTCGGGACTCGAGAGACCCAGTACTTC. Amino acids: CASSFGTRETQYF.

The rearrangement uses TRBV7-9 and TRBJ2-7, with 8 bases aligning to TRBD2. CDR1 and CDR2 (germline): SEHNR, FQNEAQ (reference sequence). After removal of 9 bases from V and 7 bases from J, the junction contained 17 bases not matched to a gene. The CDR3 is 15 amino acids. The CDR3 spells CASNWDGRAENEQYF. The CDR3 bases are TGTGCCAGTAATTGGGACGGGAGGGCCGAGAATGAGCAGTACTTC.

The V gene is TRBV4-2, the J gene TRBJ1-2; 7 bases agree with TRBD1. This CDR3 is 15 amino acids long. Germline-derived CDR1 and CDR2 are LGHNA and YNFKEQ. The junction had 5 bases not matched to a gene; V was cut back by 4 bases and J by 0 bases. The CDR3 here is CASSLRGQTNYGYTF. CDR3 coding DNA: TGTGCCAGCAGCCTTAGGGGGCAGACTAACTATGGCTACACCTTC.

This clonotype has ten or more counts. The chain has TRBV29-1 and TRBJ2-7, with D perhaps given as TRBD1 or TRBD2 (5 bases each). The CDR3 length is 12 residues. Germline values: CDR1 SQVTM, CDR2 ANQGSEA. Trimming stripped 4 bases from V and 2 bases from J, with 9 bases between. The CDR3 loop is CSVGEGPYEQYF. Written as DNA, the CDR3 is TGCAGCGTTGGAGAGGGGCCCTACGAGCAGTACTTC.

In this sample, this clonotype turned up many times. The chain couples TRBV7-9 to TRBJ1-1; D ambiguous. The germline V gene has CDR1 SEHNR and CDR2 FQNEAQ (reference sequence). This CDR3 has 15 amino acids. The V end was cut by 7 bases, the J end by 2 bases, with 17 bases between. CDR3 residues: CASTPAYGTNTEAFF. The CDR3 nucleotides are TGTGCCAGCACCCCAGCCTACGGAACCAACACTGAAGCTTTCTTT.

In its sample, this clonotype was seen a few times. The chain recombines TRBV6-6 with TRBJ2-7; tentative D call: TRBD1 (6 bases). The CDR3 spans 13 residues. Germline CDR1 MNHNY, CDR2 SVGAGI (reference sequence). V dropped 6 bases and J dropped 5 bases, with 14 bases sitting between them. CDR3 nucleotides: TGTGCCAGCAGGCAGGGGCTCTGGAACGAGCAGTACTTC. Protein sequence: CASRQGLWNEQYF.

There are a few counts of this clonotype. The chain links TRBV4-1 to TRBJ1-2, with D unresolved. The CDR3 spans 15 residues. Trimming removed 4 bases at V and 8 bases at J, with 20 bases between. CDR1 and CDR2 (germline): MGHRA, YSYEKL. The CDR3 DNA reads as TGCGCCAGCAGCCGCATACCGTTCCCAAGGCGGGGCTACACCTTC. Translated: CASSRIPFPRRGYTF.

This clonotype was seen at least ten times. J is TRBJ2-5 and V is TRBV10-3, with D perhaps matching TRBD2 (6 bases). CDR3 length: 14 amino acids. V was clipped by 6 bases and J by 5 bases, with 16 bases between them. Germline V lookup: CDR1 ENHRY, CDR2 SYGVKD. In DNA, the CDR3 is TGTGCCATCAGACCCCCGGGGGAAAGTGAGACCCAGTACTTC. Translated: CAIRPPGESETQYF.

In this sample, this clonotype turned up many times. This chain joins TRBV29-1 and TRBJ2-7, with 9 bases identical to TRBD2. The CDR3 spans 14 residues. Germline trimming cut 6 bases from V and 5 bases from J; bases unmatched to any gene: 11. Germline V gene data show CDR1 as SQVTM and CDR2 as ANQGSEA. The CDR3 loop reads CSVSASGTPNEQYF. The CDR3 bases are TGCAGCGTATCGGCTAGCGGGACCCCCAACGAGCAGTACTTC.